This T cell receptor beta chain was identified in a study of technical replicates of blood from several donors. Libraries were prepared by immunoSEQ multiplex PCR; TCRdb keeps only in-frame clonotypes and omits some of them. The sample shows approximately 75,000 clones, around 97% of them seen only once. V lost 3 bases and J 3 bases, leaving 17 bases between the germline ends. The CDR3 is 16 amino acids. Germline lookup yields CDR1 SGHDN and CDR2 FVKESK. The gene calls are TRBV14 and TRBJ1-2; TRBD1 might be the D (6 bases). Material: T cells isolated from PBMCs. The clonotype originates from a human donor in good health. The DNA for the CDR3 is TGTGCCAGCAGCCAGCTAATCGGCAGGGGCGACTATGGCTACACCTTC. Translation gives CASSQLIGRGDYGYTF. The whole variable domain, remainder taken from reference TRBV14 and TRBJ1-2, is EAGVTQFPSHSVIEKGQTVTLRCDPISGHDNLYWYRRVMGKEIKFLLHFVKESKQDESGMPNNRFLAERTGGTYSTLKVQPAELEDSGVYFCASSQLIGRGDYGYTFGSGTRLTVV.